Listed below are T cell receptor beta chains from one sample, sequenced in a study of blood T cells in healthy people across ages. MiXCR was run by TCRdb on the 5' RACE reads, yielding one entry per CDR3 protein. The table includes around 1,800,000 distinct CDR3 sequences, about two fifths detected once. Specimen: blood. The source is a human donor in good health. CDR3s include the opening cysteine and the closing phenylalanine or tryptophan. Each record gives: CDR3 length, D gene, clone size, J gene, V gene, CDR3 DNA, CDR3 protein. D genes are given only for firm matches. Clone size is not always given. Where it is, it says once, few, many or a class for expanded clones.

14,.,few,TRBJ1-2,TRBV4-2,TGTGCCAGCAGCCAAGGGGCAGGGCCCTATGGCTACACCTTC,CASSQGAGPYGYTF
15,.,.,TRBJ2-3,TRBV5-1,TGCGCCAGCAGCTTGAGCAGTCCGAGCACAGATACGCAGTATTTT,CASSLSSPSTDTQYF
16,TRBD1,.,TRBJ1-5,TRBV20-1,TGCAGTGTTACGGACAGGAGGGCATATAGCAATCAGCCCCAGCATTTT,CSVTDRRAYSNQPQHF
12,.,.,TRBJ2-1,TRBV5-1,TGCGCCAGCAGCCGCACGGAGGGTGAGCAGTTCTTC,CASSRTEGEQFF
15,.,few,TRBJ2-7,TRBV4-2,TGTGCCAGCAGCCAAGGCCCGGACGGAGCCTACGAGCAGTACTTC,CASSQGPDGAYEQYF
14,.,.,TRBJ1-4,TRBV7-9,TGTGCCACCCGGGGGGGTTCGACTAATGAAAAACTGTTTTTT,CATRGGSTNEKLFF
17,TRBD1,.,TRBJ1-6,TRBV4-2,TGTGCCGGCAGCCAAGGTCGACAGGGGGCCGGACATTCACCCCTCCACTTT,CAGSQGRQGAGHSPLHF
15,.,.,TRBJ2-1,TRBV5-1,TGCGCCAGCAGCCCGGGGCCTCAAGTCAGCGATGAGCAGTTCTTC,CASSPGPQVSDEQFF
11,.,many,TRBJ2-3,TRBV29-1,TGCAGCCCAGGGGAGGCGGATACGCAGTATTTT,CSPGEADTQYF
16,.,once,TRBJ2-2,TRBV4-2,TGTGCCAGCAGCCAATTCGAACGGGTTTCTTCCGGGGAGCTGTTTTTT,CASSQFERVSSGELFF
13,.,.,TRBJ1-6,TRBV6-2/TRBV6-3,TGCGCCAGCAGTTACAGGGATAATTCACCCCCCCACTTT,CASSYRDNSPPHF
14,TRBD2,many,TRBJ2-5,TRBV10-3,TGTGCCATCAGTCCTAGCGGGCAACAAGAGACCCAGTACTTC,CAISPSGQQETQYF
17,.,.,TRBJ2-3,TRBV7-2,TGTGCCAGCAGCCCCACTTATTTGACAGGGAGGACAGATACGCAGTATTTT,CASSPTYLTGRTDTQYF
13,TRBD1,many,TRBJ1-2,TRBV6-2/TRBV6-3,TGTGCCAGCAGCCTACAGGGGGCCTATGGCTACACCTTC,CASSLQGAYGYTF
13,.,few,TRBJ1-6,TRBV20-1,TGCAGTGCTAACCGGGACTTGAATTCACCCCTCCACTTT,CSANRDLNSPLHF
14,TRBD2,.,TRBJ2-3,TRBV20-1,TGCAGTGCTAGTTTCGGGGGGGGCACAGATACGCAGTATTTT,CSASFGGGTDTQYF
13,TRBD1,few,TRBJ1-6,TRBV29-1,TGCAGCGTATTACAGGGGGTTGGTTCACCCCTCCACTTT,CSVLQGVGSPLHF
16,.,.,TRBJ2-3,TRBV12-3/TRBV12-4,TGTGCCAGCAGTTTTGGTGGCATACCAGGCGCAGATACGCAGTATTTT,CASSFGGIPGADTQYF
12,.,.,TRBJ2-3,TRBV10-3,TGTGCCATCAGCAGGGACTTAGATACGCAGTATTTT,CAISRDLDTQYF
16,.,.,TRBJ1-2,TRBV25-1,TGTGCCAGCCGCGGGGCGGACAGAAACTACAACTATGGCTACACCTTC,CASRGADRNYNYGYTF
15,.,.,TRBJ2-1,TRBV4-1,TGCGCCAGCAGCCAATCCTCCTTGATTTGGAATGAGCAGTTCTTC,CASSQSSLIWNEQFF
15,TRBD1,few,TRBJ1-5,TRBV5-1,TGCGCCAGCAGCTCACAGGGGGCGCCCGGTCAGCCCCAGCATTTT,CASSSQGAPGQPQHF
11,.,few,TRBJ2-1,TRBV29-1,TGCAGCGTTGAGTTCGGGGATGAGCAGTTCTTC,CSVEFGDEQFF
17,TRBD1,.,TRBJ1-2,TRBV7-8,TGTGCCAGCAGCTTAAACAGGGGACAAACCCGTAACTATGGCTACACCTTC,CASSLNRGQTRNYGYTF
12,.,.,TRBJ1-2,TRBV11-2,TGTGCCAGCAGCTTAGTAAACTATAGCTACACCTTC,CASSLVNYSYTF
15,.,.,TRBJ2-1,TRBV7-9,TGTGCCAGCAGCTTCGCAGGGAATCTTAGGGATGAGCAGTTCTTC,CASSFAGNLRDEQFF
16,TRBD2,.,TRBJ2-7,TRBV4-2,TGTGCCAGCAGCCAAGATTGGAGCGGGGGACGAAGCGAGCAGTACTTC,CASSQDWSGGRSEQYF
16,.,.,TRBJ1-3,TRBV5-1,TGCGCCAGCAGCTTGGGTGGGACATCCTCTGGAAACACCATATATTTT,CASSLGGTSSGNTIYF
15,.,.,TRBJ2-7,TRBV18,TGTGCCAGCTCACCAGGGGACGACAACTGGGGCGAGCAGTACTTC,CASSPGDDNWGEQYF
16,.,few,TRBJ2-7,TRBV4-3,TGCACCAGCAGCCAAGATCTCAGGGAAAGGGTCTACGAGCAGTACTTC,CTSSQDLRERVYEQYF
17,TRBD2,.,TRBJ2-3,TRBV4-2,TGTGCCAGCAGCCAAGCTGGGGGCGGGGGGCACACAGATACGCAGTATTTT,CASSQAGGGGHTDTQYF
12,.,.,TRBJ2-5,TRBV29-1,TGCAGCGTTCCGTTCCGCCTAAATGAGCAGTACTTC,CSVPFRLNEQYF
15,TRBD1,few,TRBJ2-7,TRBV18,TGTGCCAGCAGTTTAAGCGGGACAGGGACCTACGAGCAGTACTTC,CASSLSGTGTYEQYF
14,.,.,TRBJ1-5,TRBV7-8,TGTGCCGGCAGCTTGATGGGGAGCAATCAGCCCCAGCATTTT,CAGSLMGSNQPQHF
14,.,few,TRBJ2-5,TRBV3-1,TGTGCCAGCAGCCGTACTACCCCTGGGGAGACCCAGTACTTC,CASSRTTPGETQYF
13,.,.,TRBJ2-3,TRBV12-3/TRBV12-4,TGTGCCAGCAGTGGGACCGTCACAGATACGCAGTATTTT,CASSGTVTDTQYF
15,TRBD2,few,TRBJ2-7,TRBV10-3,TGTACCACCTCCGGGGGGTCTAGCTCGGTCTACGAGCAGTACTTC,CTTSGGSSSVYEQYF
15,.,.,TRBJ2-7,TRBV27,TGTGCCAGCGGGAGGGACACAGGCTATTCCCACGAGCAGTACTTC,CASGRDTGYSHEQYF
14,.,.,TRBJ1-1,TRBV5-6,TGTGCCAGCAGCTTGTACAGCAGTAACACTGAAGCTTTCTTT,CASSLYSSNTEAFF
13,TRBD1,.,TRBJ1-2,TRBV7-9,TGTGCCAGCAGCCTAGACAGGGCGGCTGGCTACACCTTC,CASSLDRAAGYTF
16,.,once,TRBJ2-5,TRBV12-3/TRBV12-4,TGTGCCAGCAGTCTACAGAACGTCAGGTTCGGGGGTGAGCAGTACTTC,CASSLQNVRFGGEQYF
19,.,few,TRBJ2-1,TRBV5-1,TGCGCCAGCAGCTTGGGAGCTTTTCAAGCGGCCCCCCGAGGAAATGAGCAGTTCTTC,CASSLGAFQAAPRGNEQFF
16,.,few,TRBJ2-1,TRBV4-3,TGCGCCAGCAGCCAAGATTGGATAGGGGGCTACAATGAGCAGTTCTTC,CASSQDWIGGYNEQFF
17,TRBD2,few,TRBJ2-4,TRBV20-1,TGCAGTGCTAGAGGTGGGGCCGAGACTAGCGGGGGGAATGAGCAGTACTTC,CSARGGAETSGGNEQYF
13,.,.,TRBJ2-3,TRBV10-3,TGTGCCGTCTCCGGGGATAGGCAAGATACGCAGTATTTT,CAVSGDRQDTQYF
12,.,.,TRBJ2-2,TRBV29-1,TGCAGCGTTGACAGGGACACCGGGGAGCTGTTTTTT,CSVDRDTGELFF
15,.,once,TRBJ1-4,TRBV7-3,TGTGCCAGCAGCTTAACAGGGGCAGGGAATGAAAAACGGTTTTTT,CASSLTGAGNEKRFF
14,TRBD1,many,TRBJ2-7,TRBV29-1,TGCAGCGTTGATGCCACGGGACAGGCCTACGAGCAGTACTTC,CSVDATGQAYEQYF
13,.,many,TRBJ2-5,TRBV29-1,TGCAGCGTTCTAGACATCTCCCAAGAGACCCAGTACTTC,CSVLDISQETQYF
12,.,few,TRBJ1-2,TRBV20-1,TGCAGTGCTAGTCAAACTTATCAAGGCTACACCTTC,CSASQTYQGYTF
12,.,.,TRBJ2-1,TRBV11-2,TGTGCCAGCAGCCCCGGCTGGGTTGAGCAGTTCTTC,CASSPGWVEQFF
16,.,.,TRBJ2-1,TRBV20-1,TGCAGTGCTGGAGAGCCCCAGAGCCCAACCTACAATGAGCAGTTCTTC,CSAGEPQSPTYNEQFF
18,.,.,TRBJ1-4,TRBV6-1,TGTGCCAGCAGTGGCCCCGCGGCCGGGCCTCTTCTTAATGAAAAACTGTTTTTT,CASSGPAAGPLLNEKLFF
14,.,.,TRBJ1-1,TRBV12-3/TRBV12-4,TGTGCCAGCAGTTTCCCTCCGGCCGGCACTGAAGCTTTCTTT,CASSFPPAGTEAFF
15,TRBD2,.,TRBJ2-4,TRBV7-2,TGTGCCAGCAGCTTAGGTAGCGGGGGAGGAAACATTCAGTACTTC,CASSLGSGGGNIQYF
15,.,few,TRBJ2-1,TRBV7-2,TGTGCCAGCAGCTTAGCGGGGGGGCGACACAATGAGCAGTTCTTC,CASSLAGGRHNEQFF
17,.,few,TRBJ1-2,TRBV29-1,TGCAGCGTTGATCGCTCTCGCCAACCTCAAGAGAGCTATGGCTACACCTTC,CSVDRSRQPQESYGYTF
12,.,.,TRBJ1-2,TRBV20-1,TGCAGTGCTAGGGCCCGTTCAGGAGGCTACACCTTC,CSARARSGGYTF
14,.,.,TRBJ2-7,TRBV14,TGTGCCAGCAGCCCATTCCAGGGCGGCTACGAGCAGTACTTC,CASSPFQGGYEQYF
15,.,few,TRBJ1-2,TRBV7-2,TGTGCCAGTGTGCAGACAGACCGATATAACTATGGCTACACCTTC,CASVQTDRYNYGYTF